A single sample gave rise to the 15 T cell receptor beta chains below, sequenced in a study of low-dose radiotherapy and immunotherapy resistance in tumors. TCR amplification involved approximately 20 PCR cycles with a constant-region primer and V-primer adapter. TCRdb recomputed calls from the reads with MiXCR, one row per CDR3 protein. The sample includes roughly 52,000 distinct CDR3 sequences, approximately 33% seen only once; the top ten take 7.5% to 9.5%. The time point denotes: after trial treatment. Treatment given: LDRT plus nivolumab, ipilimumab, low-dose cyclophosphamide and aspirin (RACIN trial). This sample comprised PBMCs, obtained after low-dose radiotherapy plus immunotherapy. These receptors were obtained from a male donor with rectosigmoid adenocarcinoma.

The CDR3 is CASSTRAGAGTEAFF. In DNA, the CDR3 is TGTGCCAGCAGCACGCGGGCAGGCGCGGGCACTGAAGCTTTCTTT. The chain has TRBV5-6 and TRBJ1-1; D is ambiguous. Germline assignment: CDR1 SGHDT and CDR2 YYEEEE. CDR3 length: 15 amino acids. V was pared by 4 bases and J by 4 bases, with 17 bases between.

This clonotype was recorded at least ten times. The rearrangement uses TRBV15 and TRBJ1-4; no clear D gene. The germline V gene has CDR1 LNHNV and CDR2 YYDKDF (reference sequence). CDR3 size: 14 residues. Trimming cost V 0 bases and J 3 bases, with 5 bases left between them. CDR3 DNA sequence: TGTGCCACCAGCAGAGATGGGCCTAATGAAAAACTGTTTTTT. Protein: CATSRDGPNEKLFF.

The V gene is TRBV7-9, the J gene TRBJ2-1, with D possibly being TRBD2 (6 bases). Germline CDR1 reads SEHNR; CDR2 reads FQNEAQ (reference sequence). V lost 5 bases, J lost 0 bases, and 17 bases lay in between. The CDR3 consists of 17 residues. CDR3: CASSLPSSGSSYNEQFF. The CDR3 bases are TGTGCCAGCAGCCTCCCCAGCTCCGGGAGCTCCTACAATGAGCAGTTCTTC.

This clonotype was detected once. The chain combines TRBV5-5 with TRBJ2-7, with a tentative D call TRBD2 (6 bases). The CDR3 has 14 amino acids. Trimming cost V 4 bases and J 6 bases, with 17 bases left between them. Germline V lookup: CDR1 SGHKS, CDR2 YYEKEE (reference sequence). In nucleotides, the CDR3 is TGTGCCAGCAGCATGGTGGGGGGATCGGGCGAGCAGTACTTC. It specifies CASSMVGGSGEQYF.

This clonotype was seen at least ten times. The rearrangement joins TRBV6-2 or TRBV6-3 to TRBJ2-7; TRBD2 agrees at 8 bases. After removal of 5 bases from V and 6 bases from J, the junction contained 9 bases not matched to a gene. This CDR3 has 14 amino acids. Germline V gives CDR1 MNHEY, CDR2 SVGEGT. CDR3 residues: CASSLGVAGSEQYF. The CDR3 region has the DNA TGTGCCAGCAGTCTCGGGGTAGCGGGAAGCGAGCAGTACTTC.

This clonotype has at least ten counts. The chain carries TRBV9 and TRBJ2-1, with 9 bases that match TRBD2. Trimming at V came to 3 bases and at J to 4 bases, leaving 14 bases not matched to a gene. Germline CDR1 SGDLS, CDR2 YYNGEE. The CDR3 extends over 18 amino acids. The CDR3 is CASSGTGPGTSSYNEQFF. CDR3 in DNA: TGTGCCAGCAGCGGAACAGGGCCCGGGACTAGCAGTTACAATGAGCAGTTCTTC.

J is TRBJ2-4 and V is TRBV30; TRBD1 matches 9 bases. The CDR3 length is 12 residues. CDR1 is GTSNPN and CDR2 is SVGIG in the germline V gene (reference sequence). V lost 5 bases and J lost 9; bases outside the gene matches: 5. The CDR3 protein is CAWGPGQGIQYF. The CDR3 nucleotides are TGTGCCTGGGGACCGGGACAGGGCATTCAGTACTTC.

This clonotype was found many times. The chain has TRBV20-1 and TRBJ2-5; a possible D gene is TRBD2 (6 bases). The CDR3 consists of 12 residues. Trimming cost V 6 bases and J 0 bases, with 8 bases left between them. The germline V gene has CDR1 DFQATT and CDR2 SNEGSKA (reference sequence). The CDR3 coding sequence is TGCAGTGCGCCGGGAGACCAAGAGACCCAGTACTTC. Its protein is CSAPGDQETQYF.

This clonotype was observed once. A far larger clone differs by one base, so this is likely a read error. The chain links TRBV29-1 to TRBJ2-7; possibly TRBD1 for D (5 bases). The CDR3 is 11 amino acids. Per germline, CDR1 SQVTM and CDR2 ANQGSEA. The ends were cut back, 7 bases at V and 7 bases at J, with 14 bases in the middle. Here the CDR3 DNA reads TGCAGCGCAGGGCCCTACAATGAGCAGTACTTC. Its protein is CSAGPYNEQYF.

This sequence joins TRBV6-2 or TRBV6-3 and TRBJ1-4; D is unclear. CDR1 and CDR2 (germline): MNHEY, SVGEGT. The V end lost 2 bases, the J end lost 0 bases, and 10 bases lay between the germline ends. There are 16 residues in the CDR3. This CDR3 is CASSYGQLATNEKLFF. CDR3 sequence (DNA): TGTGCCAGCAGTTACGGGCAGCTTGCAACTAATGAAAAACTGTTTTTT.

The chain is built from TRBV20-1 and TRBJ2-3; a possible D gene is TRBD2 (5 bases). Trimming removed 1 base at V and 15 bases at J, with 14 bases between. Germline lookup yields CDR1 DFQATT and CDR2 SNEGSKA (reference sequence). The length of the CDR3 is 11 residues. CDR3 coding DNA: TGCAGTGCTAGAGTAGCGACCCTAAGTTATTTT. Amino acids: CSARVATLSYF.

There are many counts of this clonotype. This chain links TRBV4-1 with TRBJ2-2, with 7 bases that match TRBD2. Germline assignment: CDR1 MGHRA and CDR2 YSYEKL. The CDR3 loop spans 17 amino acids. V lost 2 bases and J lost 6; bases outside the gene matches: 12. The DNA of the CDR3 is TGCGCCAGCAGCCAACACGTTGCGGGAGTGGGTGCCGGGGAGCTGTTTTTT. Translated, it gives CASSQHVAGVGAGELFF.

This chain connects TRBV5-5 to TRBJ1-3; D is undetermined. Germline V gene data show CDR1 as SGHKS and CDR2 as YYEKEE (reference sequence). V lost 2 bases, J lost 2 bases, and 8 bases lay in between. The CDR3 spans 14 residues. In DNA form, the CDR3 reads TGTGCCAGCAGCTTTCAGGCTACTGGAAACACCATATATTTT. Translated: CASSFQATGNTIYF.

This rearrangement joins TRBV5-1 to TRBJ2-7; D may be TRBD1 (5 bases). Trimming cost V 2 bases and J 4 bases, with 13 bases left between them. CDR1 is SGHRS and CDR2 is YFSETQ in the germline V gene. CDR3 length: 14 amino acids. The CDR3 coding sequence is TGCGCCAGCAGCTTAGCGACAGTATCTTACGAGCAGTACTTC. Its translation: CASSLATVSYEQYF.

With respect to this clonotype: A far larger clone lies a single base away; this is likely a read error. The CDR3 here is CASSQLIKGQGPNEQYF. Written as DNA, the CDR3 is TGCGCCAGCAGCCAACTAATCAAGGGACAAGGCCCCAATGAGCAGTACTTC. The chain is built from TRBV4-3 and TRBJ2-5; a possible D gene is TRBD1 (6 bases). The CDR3 length is 17 residues. Looked up from germline, CDR1 is LGHNA and CDR2 is YSLEER. The V and J ends lost 2 bases and 11 bases respectively, with 27 bases between them.